The clone carrying this T cell receptor beta chain was detected ten times or more. Its specificity is not known. This sample was taken from a study of T-cell reconstitution after alpha-beta-depleted transplantation in children. General study results and limits: T-cell counts and diversity at one year post-transplant came mainly from newly produced T cells. After transplant, high TCRbeta diversity at day 60 in some patients arose from surviving recipient T cells and thymic progenitors.

Using unique molecular identifiers, the investigators prepared the TCRbeta library. TCRdb fed the PCR reads into MiXCR, producing one record per CDR3 protein. The data show 500,000 to 750,000 distinct CDR3 sequences, around 13% seen once. This CDR3 spans 15 amino acids. CDR1 SGHTA and CDR2 FQGNSA come from the germline V gene. Trimming removed 2 bases from V and 1 base from J, with 9 bases in between. The sample in question was PBMCs, mostly from graft donor cells, obtained 360 days after TCRalphabeta/CD19-depleted stem cell transplant. This clonotype originated in a male patient younger than 18 who had a stem cell transplant for acute myeloid leukemia, so the T cells may come from the graft donor. The rearrangement uses TRBV7-2 and TRBJ2-4; no clear D gene. This CDR3 reads CASSLNPLAKNIQYF. DNA for the CDR3: TGTGCCAGCAGCTTAAACCCGCTCGCCAAAAACATTCAGTACTTC.